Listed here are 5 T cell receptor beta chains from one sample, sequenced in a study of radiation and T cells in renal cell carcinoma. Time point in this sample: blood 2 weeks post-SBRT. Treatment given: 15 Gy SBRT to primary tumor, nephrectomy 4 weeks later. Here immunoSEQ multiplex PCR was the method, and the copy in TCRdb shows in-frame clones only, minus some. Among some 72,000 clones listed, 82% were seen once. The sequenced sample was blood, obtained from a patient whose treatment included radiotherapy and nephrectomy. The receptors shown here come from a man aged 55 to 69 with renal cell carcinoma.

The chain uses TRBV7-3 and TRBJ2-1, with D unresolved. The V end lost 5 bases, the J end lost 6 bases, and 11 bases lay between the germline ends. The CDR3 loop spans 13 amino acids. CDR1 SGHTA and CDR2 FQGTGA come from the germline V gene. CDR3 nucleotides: TGTGCCAGCAGCCTCGCGGTGAGCAATGAGCAGTTCTTC. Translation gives CASSLAVSNEQFF.

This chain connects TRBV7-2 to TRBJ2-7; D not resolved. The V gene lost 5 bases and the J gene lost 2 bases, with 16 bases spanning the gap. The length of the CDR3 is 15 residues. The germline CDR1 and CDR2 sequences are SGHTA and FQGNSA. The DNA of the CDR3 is TGTGCCAGCAGCACGGAGTCTCATGCTACCTACGAGCAGTACTTC. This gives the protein CASSTESHATYEQYF.

CDR3 sequence (DNA): TGTGCCTGGAGCGCCGCTCCAGGGCGCACAGATACGCAGTATTTT. Protein: CAWSAAPGRTDTQYF. V usage is TRBV30 and J usage is TRBJ2-3, with a weak D call TRBD1 (5 bases). V lost 3 bases and J 1 base, leaving 14 bases between the germline ends. CDR1 and CDR2 from the germline V gene are GTSNPN and SVGIG (reference sequence). The CDR3 is 15 residues long.

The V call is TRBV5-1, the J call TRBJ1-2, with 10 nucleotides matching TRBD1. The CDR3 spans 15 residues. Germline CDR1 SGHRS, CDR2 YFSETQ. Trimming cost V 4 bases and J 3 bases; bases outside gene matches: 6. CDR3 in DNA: TGCGCCAGCAGCCTGGACAGGGGGAGTGACTATGGCTACACCTTC. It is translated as CASSLDRGSDYGYTF.

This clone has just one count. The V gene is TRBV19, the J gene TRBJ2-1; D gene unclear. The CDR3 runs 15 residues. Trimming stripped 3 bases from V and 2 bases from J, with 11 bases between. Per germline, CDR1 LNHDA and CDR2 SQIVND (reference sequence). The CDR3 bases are TGTGCCAGTAGTATTGGCGGAGTGCCCTACAATGAGCAGTTCTTC. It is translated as CASSIGGVPYNEQFF.